A single sample is the source of the 8 T cell receptor beta chains below, sequenced in a study of blood T cell repertoires in COVID-19 (TCRdb year 2020). Library method: the immunoSEQ multiplex PCR assay. TCRdb limited this immuneACCESS table to in-frame rearrangements with V and J called. A share of clones is missing; checked studies link under half to unresolved V genes, and the rest is unexplained. The sample data list tens of thousands of clones, and around 82% of these were observed just once. The top ten clones comprise around 15% of the sample. Sequenced: peripheral blood. The receptors were sampled from an older man with acute or convalescent COVID-19.

The V and J genes are TRBV3-1 (or the pseudogene TRBV3-2) and TRBJ2-2; D is unresolved. The CDR3 contains 14 residues. Trimming removed 2 bases at V and 6 bases at J, with 10 bases between. Germline V gene lookup returns CDR1 LGHDT and CDR2 YNNKEL (reference sequence). The CDR3 region has the DNA TGTGCCAGCAGCCAACGTGAGGAAGCCGGGGAGCTGTTTTTT. It yields the protein CASSQREEAGELFF.

The chain is built from TRBV9 and TRBJ1-2, with D tentatively TRBD1 (5 bases). This CDR3 has 14 residues. The V and J ends lost 2 bases and 2 bases respectively, with 10 bases between them. Per the germline V gene, CDR1 is SGDLS and CDR2 is YYNGEE. The CDR3 DNA reads TGTGCCAGCAGCGTTTCGGGGGAGAACTATGGCTACACCTTC. Translating it yields CASSVSGENYGYTF.

The V gene is TRBV7-9, the J gene TRBJ1-6; the match to TRBD1 covers 7 bases. The trim removed 3 bases at V and 5 bases at J, leaving 1 base unmatched. Germline-derived CDR1 and CDR2 are SEHNR and FQNEAQ (reference sequence). The CDR3 runs 14 residues. CDR3 loop: CASSLTGNNSPLHF. The CDR3 region has the DNA TGTGCCAGCAGCTTGACAGGGAATAATTCACCCCTCCACTTT.

The chain recombines TRBV14 with TRBJ1-2; D may be TRBD1 (5 bases). The CDR3 runs 12 residues. With 4 bases removed from V and 5 bases from J, the gap between germline ends came to 8 bases. The germline V gene encodes CDR1 SGHDN and CDR2 FVKESK. CDR3: CASSRKGYGYTF. CDR3 DNA sequence: TGTGCCAGCAGCCGAAAGGGGTATGGCTACACCTTC.

The chain links TRBV11-2 to TRBJ1-3; possibly TRBD1 for D (6 bases). The CDR3 loop spans 13 amino acids. Germline lookup yields CDR1 SGHAT and CDR2 FQNNGV. Trimming took 3 bases from V and 8 from J, leaving 11 bases between them. The CDR3 sequence: CASSFAQGDTIYF. For the CDR3, the DNA is TGTGCCAGCAGCTTCGCACAGGGAGACACCATATATTTT.

V is TRBV6-2 or TRBV6-3 and J is TRBJ2-1, with 8 bases lining up with TRBD1. The trim removed 4 bases at V and 7 bases at J, leaving 3 bases unmatched. Germline V lookup: CDR1 MNHEY, CDR2 SVGEGT. The length of the CDR3 is 13 residues. The CDR3 nucleotides read TGTGCCAGCAGTTTTCGACAGGGGAATGAGCAGTTCTTC. Its translation is CASSFRQGNEQFF.

The chain combines TRBV5-1 with TRBJ1-2; D is undetermined. Germline values: CDR1 SGHRS, CDR2 YFSETQ. The CDR3 runs 15 residues. Trimming removed 0 bases at V and 5 bases at J, with 14 bases between. The CDR3 DNA is TGCGCCAGCAGCTTGGATACCAGGCCTACGTATGGCTACACCTTC. Its protein product is CASSLDTRPTYGYTF.

The chain employs TRBV6-2 or TRBV6-3 and TRBJ2-7, with D tentatively TRBD1 (6 bases). CDR1 MNHEY and CDR2 SVGEGT come from the germline V gene. Trimming cost V 4 bases and J 2 bases, with 12 bases left between them. The CDR3 runs 14 residues. CDR3 in DNA: TGTGCCAGCAGTTCAGGGACAATAACCTACGAGCAGTACTTC. This codes for CASSSGTITYEQYF.